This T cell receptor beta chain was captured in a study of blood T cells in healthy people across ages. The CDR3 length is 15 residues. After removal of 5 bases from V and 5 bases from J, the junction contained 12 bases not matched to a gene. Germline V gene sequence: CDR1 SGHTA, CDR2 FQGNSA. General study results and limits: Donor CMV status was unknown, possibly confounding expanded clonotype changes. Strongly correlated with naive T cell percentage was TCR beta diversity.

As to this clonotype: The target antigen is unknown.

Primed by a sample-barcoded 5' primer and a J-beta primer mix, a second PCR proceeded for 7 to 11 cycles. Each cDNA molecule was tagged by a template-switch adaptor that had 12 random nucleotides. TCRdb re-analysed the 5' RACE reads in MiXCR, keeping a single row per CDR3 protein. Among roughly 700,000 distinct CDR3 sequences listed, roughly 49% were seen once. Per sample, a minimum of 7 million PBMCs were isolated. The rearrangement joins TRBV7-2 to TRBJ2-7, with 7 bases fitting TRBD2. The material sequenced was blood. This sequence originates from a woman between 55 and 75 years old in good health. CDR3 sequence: CASSPLREASHEQYF. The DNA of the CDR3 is TGTGCCAGCAGCCCCCTCCGGGAGGCGTCCCACGAGCAGTACTTC.